This T cell receptor beta chain was sequenced for a study of blood T cell repertoires in COVID-19. The data were produced by immunoSEQ multiplex PCR, yet TCRdb's version contains in-frame clones alone and is incomplete. The profile shows approximately 150,000 clones, approximately 92% of them singletons. The CDR3 spans 14 residues. V dropped 10 bases and J dropped 0; count of bases not matched to a gene: 7. Looked up from germline, CDR1 is MDHEN and CDR2 is SYDVKM. This clonotype was sampled from a man between 18 and 29 years old with COVID-19, enrolled during active disease. This chain links TRBV28 with TRBJ2-3; the match to TRBD1 covers 7 bases. The source material was peripheral blood. This CDR3 is CAITGDGSTDTQYF. The CDR3 region has the DNA TGTGCCATCACAGGGGACGGGAGCACAGATACGCAGTATTTT.